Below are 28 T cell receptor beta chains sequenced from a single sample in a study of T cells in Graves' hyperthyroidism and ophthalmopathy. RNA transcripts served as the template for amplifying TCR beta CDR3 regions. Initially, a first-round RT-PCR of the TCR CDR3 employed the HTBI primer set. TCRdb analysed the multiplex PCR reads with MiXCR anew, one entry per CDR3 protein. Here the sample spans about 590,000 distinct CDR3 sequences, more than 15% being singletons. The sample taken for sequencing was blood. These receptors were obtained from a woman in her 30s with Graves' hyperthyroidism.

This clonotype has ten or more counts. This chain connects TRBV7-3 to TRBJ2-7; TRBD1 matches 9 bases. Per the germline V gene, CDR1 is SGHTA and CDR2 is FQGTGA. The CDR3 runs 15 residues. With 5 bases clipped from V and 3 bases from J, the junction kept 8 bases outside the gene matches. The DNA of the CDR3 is TGTGCCAGCAGCCTATCCGGGACAGGGTACTACGAGCAGTACTTC. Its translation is CASSLSGTGYYEQYF.

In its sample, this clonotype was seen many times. DNA of the CDR3: TGCAGTGCTGTTCTTTTTACTGGCGGGAGGGGTGCAGATACGCAGTATTTT. This gives the protein CSAVLFTGGRGADTQYF. This chain links TRBV20-1 with TRBJ2-3; 9 nucleotides match TRBD2. CDR1 and CDR2 (germline): DFQATT, SNEGSKA (reference sequence). Losses at the gene ends were 5 bases for V and 4 bases for J; bases not matched to a gene: 16. There are 17 residues in the CDR3.

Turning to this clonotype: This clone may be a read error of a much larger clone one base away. Here the CDR3 DNA reads TGTGCCAGCGGGCGCCGCAAGGAAGTCCTCGGGACCCAGTACTTC. Residues: CASGRRKEVLGTQYF. The chain is built from TRBV6-1 and TRBJ2-5, with D unresolved. The CDR3 is 15 amino acids. V lost 8 bases to trimming and J lost 7 bases, with 23 bases between them. CDR1 and CDR2 (germline): MNHNS, SASEGT.

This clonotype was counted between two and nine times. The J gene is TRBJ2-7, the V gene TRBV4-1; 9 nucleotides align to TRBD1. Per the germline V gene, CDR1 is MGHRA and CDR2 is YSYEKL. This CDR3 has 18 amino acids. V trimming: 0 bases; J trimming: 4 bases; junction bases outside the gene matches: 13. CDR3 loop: CASSQEGRRDRVSYEQYF. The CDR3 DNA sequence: TGCGCCAGCAGCCAAGAAGGGCGCCGGGACAGGGTGTCTTACGAGCAGTACTTC.

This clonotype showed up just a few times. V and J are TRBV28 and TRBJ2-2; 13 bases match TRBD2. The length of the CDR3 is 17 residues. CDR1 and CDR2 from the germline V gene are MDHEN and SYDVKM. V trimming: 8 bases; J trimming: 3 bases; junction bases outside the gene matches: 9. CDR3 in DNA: TGTGCCAGCGGGGAGACTAGCGGGGGGCCTTACACCGGGGAGCTGTTTTTT. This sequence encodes CASGETSGGPYTGELFF.

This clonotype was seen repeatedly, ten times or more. CDR3 nucleotides: TGTGCCAGCAGCTTAGGCGGGAGCGGGTCCCAGTACTTC. Amino acid sequence: CASSLGGSGSQYF. The chain employs TRBV11-2 and TRBJ2-5; TRBD2 matches at 7 bases. The CDR3 is 13 residues long. V was clipped by 1 base and J by 9 bases; unmatched bases: 5. CDR1 SGHAT and CDR2 FQNNGV come from the germline V gene. The variable domain in full, with the rest retrieved from reference TRBV11-2 and TRBJ2-5, is EAGVAQSPRYKIIEKRQSVAFWCNPISGHATLYWYQQILGQGPKLLIQFQNNGVVDDSQLPKDRFSAERLKGVDSTLKIQPAKLEDSAVYLCASSLGGSGSQYFGPGTRLLVL.

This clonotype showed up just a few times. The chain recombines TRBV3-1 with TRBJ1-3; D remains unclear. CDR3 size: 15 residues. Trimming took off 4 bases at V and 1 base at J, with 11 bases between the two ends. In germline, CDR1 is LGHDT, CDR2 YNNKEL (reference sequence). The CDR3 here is CASSPLPGSGNTIYF. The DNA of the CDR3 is TGTGCCAGCAGCCCCCTGCCGGGATCTGGAAACACCATATATTTT.

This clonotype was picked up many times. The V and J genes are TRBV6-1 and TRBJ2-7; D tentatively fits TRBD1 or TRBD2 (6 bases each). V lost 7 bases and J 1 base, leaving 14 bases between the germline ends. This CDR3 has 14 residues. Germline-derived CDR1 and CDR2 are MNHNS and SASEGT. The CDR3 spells CASMDQGTSYEQYF. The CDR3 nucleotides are TGTGCCAGCATGGATCAGGGGACTTCCTACGAGCAGTACTTC.

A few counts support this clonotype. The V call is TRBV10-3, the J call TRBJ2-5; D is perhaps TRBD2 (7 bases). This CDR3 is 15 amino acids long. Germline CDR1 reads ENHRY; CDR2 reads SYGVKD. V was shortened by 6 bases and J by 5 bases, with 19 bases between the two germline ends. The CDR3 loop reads CAISVRPRGGETQYF. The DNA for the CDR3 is TGTGCCATCAGCGTACGTCCCAGGGGAGGGGAGACCCAGTACTTC.

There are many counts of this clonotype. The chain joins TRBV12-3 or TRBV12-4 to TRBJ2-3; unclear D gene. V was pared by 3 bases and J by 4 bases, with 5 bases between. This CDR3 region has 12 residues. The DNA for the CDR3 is TGTGCCAGCAGTTTCATATCAGATACGCAGTATTTT. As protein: CASSFISDTQYF.

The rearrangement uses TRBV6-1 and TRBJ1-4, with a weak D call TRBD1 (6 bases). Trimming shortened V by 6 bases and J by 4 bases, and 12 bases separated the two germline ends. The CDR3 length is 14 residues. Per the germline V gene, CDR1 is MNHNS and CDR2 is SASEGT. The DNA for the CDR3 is TGTGCCAGCAGCCTACAGGGAGGTAATGAAAAACTGTTTTTT. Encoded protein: CASSLQGGNEKLFF.

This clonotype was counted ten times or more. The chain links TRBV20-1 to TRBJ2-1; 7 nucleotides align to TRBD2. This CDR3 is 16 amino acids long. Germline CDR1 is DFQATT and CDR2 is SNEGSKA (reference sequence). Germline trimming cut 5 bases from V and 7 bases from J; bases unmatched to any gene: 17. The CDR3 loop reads CSAARTGLSRSNEQFF. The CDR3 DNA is TGCAGTGCTGCAAGGACGGGACTATCGCGCTCAAATGAGCAGTTCTTC.

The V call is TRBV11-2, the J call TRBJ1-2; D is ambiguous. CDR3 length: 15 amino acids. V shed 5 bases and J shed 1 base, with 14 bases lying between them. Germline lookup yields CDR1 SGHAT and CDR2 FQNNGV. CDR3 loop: CASSTHRGFNYGYTF. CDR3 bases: TGTGCCAGCAGCACACACAGAGGGTTTAACTATGGCTACACCTTC.

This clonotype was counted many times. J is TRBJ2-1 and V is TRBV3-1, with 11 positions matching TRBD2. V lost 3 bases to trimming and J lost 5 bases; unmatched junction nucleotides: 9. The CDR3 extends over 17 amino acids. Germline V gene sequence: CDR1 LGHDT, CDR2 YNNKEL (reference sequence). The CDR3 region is CASSHYSGRARDNEQFF. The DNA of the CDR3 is TGTGCCAGCAGCCACTATAGCGGGAGGGCCCGCGACAATGAGCAGTTCTTC.

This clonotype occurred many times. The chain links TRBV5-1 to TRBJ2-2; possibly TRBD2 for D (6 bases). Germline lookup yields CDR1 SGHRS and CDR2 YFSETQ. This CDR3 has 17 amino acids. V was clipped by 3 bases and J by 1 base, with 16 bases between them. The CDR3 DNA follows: TGCGCCAGCAGCTCGACTTTAGCGGCCCTGAACACCGGGGAGCTGTTTTTT. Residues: CASSSTLAALNTGELFF.

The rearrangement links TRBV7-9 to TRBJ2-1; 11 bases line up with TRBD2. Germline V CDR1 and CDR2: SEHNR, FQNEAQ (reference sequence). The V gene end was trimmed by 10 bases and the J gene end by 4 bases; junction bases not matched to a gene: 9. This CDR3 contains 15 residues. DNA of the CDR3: TGTGCCACCAATATAGCGGGAGGGCGGTACAATGAGCAGTTCTTC. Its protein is CATNIAGGRYNEQFF.

Written as DNA, the CDR3 is TGTGCCACCAGTGATTCCTCGGGGGTTTCGGGCTACAATGAGCAGTTCTTC. Protein: CATSDSSGVSGYNEQFF. This chain uses TRBV24-1 with TRBJ2-1; D may be TRBD2 (6 bases). The germline CDR1 and CDR2 sequences are KGHDR and SFDVKD. Between the trimmed V and J ends, which lost 2 bases and 3 bases, there was a span of 16 bases. This CDR3 has 17 residues.

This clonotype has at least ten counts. The CDR3, as DNA: TGTGCCAGCAGGGATAGGGGGATCGGAAATCAGCCCCAGCATTTT. It yields the protein CASRDRGIGNQPQHF. This chain joins TRBV6-2 or TRBV6-3 and TRBJ1-5; D may be TRBD1 (6 bases). V shed 6 bases and J shed 4 bases, with 16 bases lying between them. The V gene's germline CDR1 is MNHEY and CDR2 SVGEGT. This CDR3 has 15 residues.

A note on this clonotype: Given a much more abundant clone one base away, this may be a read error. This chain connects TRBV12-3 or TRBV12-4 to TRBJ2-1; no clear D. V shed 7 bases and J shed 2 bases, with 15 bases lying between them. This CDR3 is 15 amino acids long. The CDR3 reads CASTTDPSTYNEQFF. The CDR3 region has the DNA TGTGCCAGCACCACGGACCCCAGCACCTACAATGAGCAGTTCTTC.

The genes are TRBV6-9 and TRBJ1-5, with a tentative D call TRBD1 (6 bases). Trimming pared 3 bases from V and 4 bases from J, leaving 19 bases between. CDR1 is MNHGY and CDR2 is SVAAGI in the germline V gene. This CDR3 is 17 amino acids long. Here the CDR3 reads CASSYGTDRRGNQPQHF. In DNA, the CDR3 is TGTGCCAGCAGTTACGGTACCGACAGGAGGGGAAATCAGCCCCAGCATTTT.

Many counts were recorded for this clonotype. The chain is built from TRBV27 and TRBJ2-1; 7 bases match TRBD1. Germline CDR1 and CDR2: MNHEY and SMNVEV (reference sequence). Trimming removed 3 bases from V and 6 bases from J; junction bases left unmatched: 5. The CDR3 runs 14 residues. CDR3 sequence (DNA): TGTGCCAGCAGTTTGGTACAGGGGTTCAATGAGCAGTTCTTC. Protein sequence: CASSLVQGFNEQFF.

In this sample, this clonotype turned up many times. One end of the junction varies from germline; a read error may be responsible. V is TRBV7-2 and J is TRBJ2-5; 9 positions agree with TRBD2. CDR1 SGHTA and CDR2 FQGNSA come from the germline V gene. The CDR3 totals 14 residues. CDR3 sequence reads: CASSIAGEAETQYF. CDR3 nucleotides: TGTGCCAGCAGCATAGCGGGAGAGGCGGAGACCCAGTACTTC.

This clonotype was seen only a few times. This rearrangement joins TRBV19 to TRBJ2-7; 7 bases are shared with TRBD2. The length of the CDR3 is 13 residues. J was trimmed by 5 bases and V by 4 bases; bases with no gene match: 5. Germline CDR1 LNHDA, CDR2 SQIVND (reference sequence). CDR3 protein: CASSSGRAHEQYF. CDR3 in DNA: TGTGCCAGTAGTAGCGGGAGAGCCCACGAGCAGTACTTC.

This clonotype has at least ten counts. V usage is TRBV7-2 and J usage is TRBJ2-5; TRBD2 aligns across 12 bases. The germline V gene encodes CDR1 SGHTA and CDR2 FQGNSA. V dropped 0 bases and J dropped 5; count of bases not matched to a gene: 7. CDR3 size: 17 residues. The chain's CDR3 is CASSLARSSGRGETQYF. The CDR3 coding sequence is TGTGCCAGCAGCTTAGCTCGGTCTAGCGGGAGGGGGGAGACCCAGTACTTC.

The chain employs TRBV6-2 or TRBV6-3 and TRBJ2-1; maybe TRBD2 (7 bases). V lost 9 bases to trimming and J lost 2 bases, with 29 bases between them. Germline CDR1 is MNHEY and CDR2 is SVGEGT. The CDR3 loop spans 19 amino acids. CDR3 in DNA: TGTGCCAGGATTCCGGGGGGCAGAAGGACTGTAGAACCCTACAATGAGCAGTTCTTC. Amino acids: CARIPGGRRTVEPYNEQFF.

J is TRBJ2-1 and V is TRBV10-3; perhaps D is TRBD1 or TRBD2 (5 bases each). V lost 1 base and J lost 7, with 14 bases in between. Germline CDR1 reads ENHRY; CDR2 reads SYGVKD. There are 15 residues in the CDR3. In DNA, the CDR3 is TGTGCCATCAGTGAGTTCGTGGGGGTCTCTAATGAGCAGTTCTTC. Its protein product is CAISEFVGVSNEQFF.

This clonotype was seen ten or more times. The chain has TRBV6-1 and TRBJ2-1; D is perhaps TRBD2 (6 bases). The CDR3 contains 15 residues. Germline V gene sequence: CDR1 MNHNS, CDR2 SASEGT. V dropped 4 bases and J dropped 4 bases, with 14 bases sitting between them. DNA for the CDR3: TGTGCCAGCAGTGTCTCTATGAGCGGGTACAATGAGCAGTTCTTC. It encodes CASSVSMSGYNEQFF.

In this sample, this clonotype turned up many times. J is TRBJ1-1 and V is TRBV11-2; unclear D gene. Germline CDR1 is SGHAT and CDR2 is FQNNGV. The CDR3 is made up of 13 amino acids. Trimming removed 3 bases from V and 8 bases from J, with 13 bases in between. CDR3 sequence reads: CASSFILEREAFF. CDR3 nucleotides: TGTGCCAGCAGCTTTATCCTTGAGCGGGAAGCTTTCTTT.